One and the same sample provided the 14 T cell receptor beta chains below, sequenced in a study of tissue T cells after allogeneic stem cell transplantation (dated by TCRdb to between 2022 and 2023). The method was the immunoSEQ multiplex PCR assay. TCRdb re-hosts the immuneACCESS table, in-frame sequences only. Its copies lack some clones; in the studies checked, an unresolved V gene accounts for under half of them, and the cause for the rest is not known. The sample profile shows under 4,500 clones; approximately 64% of them were found once. Of the sample, under 7.5% is held by the ten largest clones. This specimen's time point label, per the study, means: human tissue collected at research (rapid) autopsy. The sequenced sample was left colon tissue, obtained at autopsy. Source of these receptors: a male donor at least 60 years old with lung cancer.

The chain carries TRBV18 and TRBJ2-2, with 10 bases that match TRBD2. Germline CDR1 is KGHSH and CDR2 is LQKENI. CDR3 length equals 17 residues. V dropped 3 bases and J dropped 6; count of bases not matched to a gene: 10. DNA of the CDR3: TGTGCCAGCTCACCGGCGGCTTTAGCGGGAGGTGCCGGGGAGCTGTTTTTT. This sequence encodes CASSPAALAGGAGELFF. Combining the CDR3 with reference TRBV18 and TRBJ2-2 gives the whole variable domain NAGVMQNPRHLVRRRGQEARLRCSPMKGHSHVYWYRQLPEEGLKFMVYLQKENIIDESGMPKERFSAEFPKEGPSILRIQQVVRGDSAAYFCASSPAALAGGAGELFFGEGSRLTVL.

The rearrangement joins TRBV6-2 or TRBV6-3 to TRBJ2-3; D may match TRBD1 or TRBD2 (6 bases each). The CDR3 is made up of 15 amino acids. Trimming took 2 bases from V and 6 from J, leaving 15 bases between them. Germline values: CDR1 MNHEY, CDR2 SVGEGT. CDR3 nucleotides: TGTGCCAGCAGTTACGGCGGGACACGTAGGGATACGCAGTATTTT. Translating it yields CASSYGGTRRDTQYF.

The chain couples TRBV6-5 to TRBJ2-7; TRBD1 aligns across 8 bases. Per the germline V gene, CDR1 is MNHEY and CDR2 is SVGAGI. The CDR3 loop spans 12 amino acids. V was pared by 9 bases and J by 1 base, with 2 bases of the junction left unmatched. The CDR3: CASHRGSYEQYF. DNA of the CDR3: TGTGCCAGTCACAGGGGGTCCTACGAGCAGTACTTC.

This chain joins TRBV4-2 and TRBJ1-3, with a weak D call TRBD1 (5 bases). The germline V gene has CDR1 LGHNA and CDR2 YNFKEQ. Trimming shortened V by 0 bases and J by 0 bases, and 18 bases separated the two germline ends. There are 19 residues in the CDR3. The CDR3 spells CASSQERWAGFSSGNTIYF. The DNA of the CDR3 is TGTGCCAGCAGCCAAGAGCGTTGGGCAGGGTTTTCCTCTGGAAACACCATATATTTT.

The chain joins TRBV9 to TRBJ2-3, with 10 positions matching TRBD2. J was trimmed by 5 bases and V by 5 bases; bases with no gene match: 11. Germline V gene lookup returns CDR1 SGDLS and CDR2 YYNGEE. There are 16 residues in the CDR3. DNA of the CDR3: TGTGCCAGCAGTGAGACTAGCGGGTTCCGCGGAGATACGCAGTATTTT. Amino acids: CASSETSGFRGDTQYF.

The chain is built from TRBV28 and TRBJ1-1; D not certain. The length of the CDR3 is 15 residues. Germline V gene lookup returns CDR1 MDHEN and CDR2 SYDVKM. The germline V and J ends were trimmed by 5 bases and 4 bases, with 17 bases remaining between them. CDR3 in DNA: TGTGCCAGCAGTCCCACGGGGAGCAGGTTCACTGAAGCTTTCTTT. Translated, it gives CASSPTGSRFTEAFF. Based on the CDR3 plus reference TRBV28 and TRBJ1-1, the full variable domain is DVKVTQSSRYLVKRTGEKVFLECVQDMDHENMFWYRQDPGLGLRLIYFSYDVKMKEKGDIPEGYSVSREKKERFSLILESASTNQTSMYLCASSPTGSRFTEAFFGQGTRLTVV.

The chain carries TRBV21-1 and TRBJ1-5. TRBV21-1 has pseudogene status. The CDR3 consists of 20 residues. Written as DNA, the CDR3 is TGTGCCAGCAGCGAAAGGGACGGCGACACCCGAAAAAATAGCAATCAGCCCCAGCATTTT. It yields the protein CASSERDGDTRKNSNQPQHF.

This chain uses TRBV27 with TRBJ2-3; D not resolved. From germline, CDR1 is MNHEY and CDR2 SMNVEV (reference sequence). CDR3 size: 11 residues. V was cut by 5 bases and J by 11 bases, with 11 bases left in between. The DNA of the CDR3 is TGTGCCAGCAGTCTTTCCGAGAGGCAGTATTTT. It translates to CASSLSERQYF.

V usage is TRBV28 and J usage is TRBJ2-7; D possibly corresponds to TRBD2 (5 bases). Trimming removed 6 bases from V and 0 bases from J, with 15 bases in between. Per the germline V gene, CDR1 is MDHEN and CDR2 is SYDVKM. This CDR3 comprises 15 residues. CDR3 residues: CASSGLSSTSYEQYF. The CDR3 bases are TGTGCCAGCAGCGGACTTTCTAGTACCTCCTACGAGCAGTACTTC.

The chain is built from TRBV6-1 and TRBJ2-2, with D unresolved. Trimming took 1 base from V and 2 from J, leaving 2 bases between them. Germline assignment: CDR1 MNHNS and CDR2 SASEGT. This CDR3 region has 13 residues. The CDR3: CASSEVNTGELFF. The CDR3 nucleotides read TGTGCCAGCAGTGAAGTTAACACCGGGGAGCTGTTTTTT.

The rearrangement joins TRBV19 to TRBJ1-5; D might be TRBD1 (5 bases). The V gene's germline CDR1 is LNHDA and CDR2 SQIVND (reference sequence). The CDR3 totals 14 residues. V lost 3 bases and J 3 bases, leaving 9 bases between the germline ends. In DNA form, the CDR3 reads TGTGCCAGTAGTATTCGGGGCAACAATCAGCCCCAGCATTTT. Its translation is CASSIRGNNQPQHF.

This clone was recorded only once. The chain couples TRBV19 to TRBJ2-3; perhaps TRBD2 as D (5 bases). The CDR3 runs to 15 residues. The germline CDR1 and CDR2 sequences are LNHDA and SQIVND (reference sequence). Trimming took 3 bases from V and 4 from J, leaving 14 bases between them. CDR3 amino acids: CASSIIEGEADTQYF. The CDR3 nucleotides are TGTGCCAGTAGTATTATCGAGGGCGAGGCAGATACGCAGTATTTT.

The chain is built from TRBV19 and TRBJ1-1; the match to TRBD1 covers 7 bases. Germline-derived CDR1 and CDR2 are LNHDA and SQIVND (reference sequence). The CDR3 is made up of 15 amino acids. V was pared by 0 bases and J by 1 base, with 2 bases of the junction left unmatched. CDR3 amino acids: CASSIDWDRNTEAFF. For the CDR3, the DNA is TGTGCCAGTAGTATAGATTGGGACAGGAACACTGAAGCTTTCTTT.

In its sample, this clone was seen a few times. CDR3 protein: CASSFGQGNSPLHF. CDR3 DNA: TGTGCCAGCAGTTTCGGACAGGGTAATTCACCCCTCCACTTT. The chain has TRBV28 and TRBJ1-6, with 8 bases that match TRBD1. The CDR3 runs to 14 residues. Germline V gene data show CDR1 as MDHEN and CDR2 as SYDVKM. V trimming: 3 bases; J trimming: 6 bases; junction bases outside the gene matches: 1.